The 17 T cell receptor beta chains given below trace back to one sample, sequenced in a study of CD8 T cells in Susac syndrome. Random hexamers were used to reverse transcribe the RNA input (about 0.5 to 1 ug). Each CDR3 protein is one row after TCRdb ran MiXCR on the immunoSEQ multiplex PCR reads. The repertoire holds 100,000 to 150,000 distinct CDR3 sequences, with 80% to 85% as singletons. The material sequenced was CD8+ T cells from PBMCs. All receptors come from a human donor with multiple sclerosis.

In DNA form, the CDR3 reads TGCAGTGCTAGAGATCGGACAGGAACCTACGAGCAGTACGTC. Its translation: CSARDRTGTYEQYV. V and J are TRBV20-1 and TRBJ2-7; 7 nucleotides line up with TRBD1. There are 14 residues in the CDR3. Germline assignment: CDR1 DFQATT and CDR2 SNEGSKA (reference sequence). Unmatched junction bases numbered 4, after V lost 0 bases and J lost 2 bases.

V and J are TRBV6-5 and TRBJ1-1, with 7 positions matching TRBD1. Germline-derived CDR1 and CDR2 are MNHEY and SVGAGI. This CDR3 has 13 residues. V was pared by 7 bases and J by 3 bases, with 5 bases of the junction left unmatched. The CDR3 DNA sequence: TGTGCCAGCACCCCAGGACAGGACACTGAAGCTTTCTTT. Translated: CASTPGQDTEAFF.

CDR3: CASSLGYGDQPQHF. CDR3 sequence (DNA): TGTGCCAGCAGCTTAGGATACGGGGATCAGCCCCAGCATTTT. V and J are TRBV7-9 and TRBJ1-5; D ambiguous. Germline CDR1 and CDR2: SEHNR and FQNEAQ (reference sequence). Trimming stripped 1 base from V and 5 bases from J, with 9 bases between. The CDR3 consists of 14 residues.

The V call is TRBV10-3, the J call TRBJ2-7; 11 bases map to TRBD1. The trim removed 0 bases at V and 6 bases at J, leaving 1 base unmatched. CDR1 is ENHRY, CDR2 SYGVKD, per germline. The CDR3 sequence is 14 residues long. The CDR3: CAISESGTGGEQYV. The CDR3 nucleotides are TGTGCCATCAGTGAGTCGGGGACAGGGGGCGAGCAGTACGTC.

This chain joins TRBV14 and TRBJ2-7; no reliable D call. V shed 1 base and J shed 3 bases, with 10 bases lying between them. This CDR3 contains 14 residues. CDR1 and CDR2 from the germline V gene are SGHDN and FVKESK. Written as DNA, the CDR3 is TGTGCCAGCAGCCAAGTTCGTAGCCTCTACGAGCAGTACTTC. Residues: CASSQVRSLYEQYF.

This clonotype was seen a few times. This rearrangement joins TRBV6-5 to TRBJ2-5; no reliable D call. Germline loops: CDR1 MNHEY, CDR2 SVGAGI. The germline V and J ends were trimmed by 0 bases and 1 base, with 9 bases remaining between them. This CDR3 has 15 amino acids. This CDR3 is CASSYSSVIQETQYF. In DNA form, the CDR3 reads TGTGCCAGCAGTTACTCATCGGTTATCCAAGAGACCCAGTACTTC.

On this clonotype: The junction and the germline gene differ at one end; a read error may be behind it. V usage is TRBV27 and J usage is TRBJ2-7; D ambiguous. Germline CDR1 and CDR2: MNHEY and SMNVEV (reference sequence). The CDR3 is made up of 12 amino acids. CDR3 sequence: CASSDSSYDQYF. In DNA form, the CDR3 reads TGTGCCAGCAGTGACTCATCCTACGACCAGTACTTC.

This sequence joins TRBV5-1 and TRBJ2-2, with TRBD2 matching 10 bases. Germline loops: CDR1 SGHRS, CDR2 YFSETQ. The CDR3 extends over 21 amino acids. The ends lost 0 bases at V and 3 bases at J; junction bases unmatched: 17. CDR3 DNA sequence: TGCGCCAGCAGCTTGGAACAAGACAGGGATAGCGGGGGGTCTTACACCGGGGAGCTGTTTTTT. The encoded protein is CASSLEQDRDSGGSYTGELFF.

This chain uses TRBV12-3 or TRBV12-4 with TRBJ2-1, with 8 bases identical to TRBD1. Germline trimming cut 5 bases from V and 10 bases from J; bases unmatched to any gene: 7. The CDR3 totals 13 residues. Here the CDR3 DNA reads TGTGCCAGCAGTCCGACAGGGGTGGGCGAGCAGTTCTTC. Its protein product is CASSPTGVGEQFF.

The V gene is TRBV27, the J gene TRBJ1-1, with 9 bases that match TRBD1. After removal of 7 bases from V and 1 base from J, the junction contained 4 bases not matched to a gene. CDR3 length: 14 amino acids. Germline CDR1 is MNHEY and CDR2 is SMNVEV (reference sequence). CDR3 DNA sequence: TGTGCCAGCAAGATACAGGGGGCGAACACTGAAGCTTTCTTT. It yields the protein CASKIQGANTEAFF.

V and J are TRBV20-1 and TRBJ2-2; 8 nucleotides match TRBD2. V lost 3 bases and J lost 3; bases outside the gene matches: 0. The CDR3 is made up of 13 amino acids. Germline V gene data show CDR1 as DFQATT and CDR2 as SNEGSKA (reference sequence). CDR3 loop: CSASGGDTGELFF. The DNA for the CDR3 is TGCAGTGCTAGCGGGGGGGACACCGGGGAGCTGTTTTTT.

CDR3 amino acids: CASSFRGNTDTQYF. DNA for the CDR3: TGTGCCAGCAGTTTCCGGGGGAACACAGATACGCAGTATTTT. The chain uses TRBV27 and TRBJ2-3; D might be TRBD2 (6 bases). CDR3 length: 14 residues. CDR1 and CDR2 (germline): MNHEY, SMNVEV (reference sequence). Trimming left V 3 bases short and J 2 bases short, with 9 bases between.

This clonotype was seen only once. The chain has TRBV4-1 and TRBJ1-1, with unresolved D. The germline gives CDR1 MGHRA, CDR2 YSYEKL. V lost 0 bases, J lost 4 bases, and 12 bases lay in between. CDR3 length: 15 residues. CDR3 in amino acids: CASSQDWVVTTEAFF. The CDR3 nucleotides are TGCGCCAGCAGCCAAGATTGGGTCGTGACCACTGAAGCTTTCTTT.

The chain carries TRBV4-1 and TRBJ2-5; tentative D call: TRBD1 (6 bases). The CDR3 extends over 15 amino acids. The ends were cut back, 3 bases at V and 4 bases at J, with 15 bases in the middle. CDR1 and CDR2 (germline): MGHRA, YSYEKL. The CDR3 reads CASSQTSGVGETQYF. As DNA, the CDR3 is TGCGCCAGCAGCCAGACCTCAGGGGTAGGAGAGACCCAGTACTTC.

This chain connects TRBV30 to TRBJ2-1; D unresolved. CDR3 size: 12 residues. Trimming took off 0 bases at V and 8 bases at J, with 8 bases between the two ends. The germline CDR1 and CDR2 sequences are GTSNPN and SVGIG (reference sequence). The CDR3 loop reads CAWSVGVDEQFF. The CDR3 coding sequence is TGTGCCTGGAGTGTTGGGGTCGATGAGCAGTTCTTC.

J is TRBJ2-7 and V is TRBV5-6, with 8 nucleotides matching TRBD2. The CDR3 runs to 14 residues. Per germline, CDR1 SGHDT and CDR2 YYEEEE. V gave up 3 bases and J gave up 2 bases; unmatched junction bases: 4. The CDR3: CASSSIAGPYEQYV. In DNA, the CDR3 is TGTGCCAGCAGCTCGATAGCGGGACCCTACGAGCAGTACGTC.

CDR3 in DNA: TGTGCCAGCAGCTTAGGGGCCGGAATCTTAAATGAGCAGTTCTTC. Translation: CASSLGAGILNEQFF. This chain connects TRBV7-9 to TRBJ2-1, with D unresolved. Deletions cut 1 base from V and 7 bases from J, with 14 bases between. This CDR3 is built from 15 residues. Germline V CDR1 and CDR2: SEHNR, FQNEAQ (reference sequence). Drawing the rest from reference TRBV7-9 and TRBJ2-1, the complete variable domain is DTGVSQNPRHKITKRGQNVTFRCDPISEHNRLYWYRQTLGQGPEFLTYFQNEAQLEKSRLLSDRFSAERPKGSFSTLEIQRTEQGDSAMYLCASSLGAGILNEQFFGPGTRLTVL.